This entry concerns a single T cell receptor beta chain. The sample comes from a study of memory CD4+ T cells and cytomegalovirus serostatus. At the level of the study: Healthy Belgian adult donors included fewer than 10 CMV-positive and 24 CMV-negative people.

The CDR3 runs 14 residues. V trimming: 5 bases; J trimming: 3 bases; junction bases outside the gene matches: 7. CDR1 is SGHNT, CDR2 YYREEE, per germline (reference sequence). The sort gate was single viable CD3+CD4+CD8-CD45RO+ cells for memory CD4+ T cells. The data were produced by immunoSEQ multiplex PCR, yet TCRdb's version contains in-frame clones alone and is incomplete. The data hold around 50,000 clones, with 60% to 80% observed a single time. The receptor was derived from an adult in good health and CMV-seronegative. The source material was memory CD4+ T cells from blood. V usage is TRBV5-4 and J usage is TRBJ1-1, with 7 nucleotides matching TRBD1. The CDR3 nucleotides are TGTGCCAGCAGACCAGACAGGGATCACACTGAAGCTTTCTTT. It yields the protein CASRPDRDHTEAFF.